This TCR beta chain was identified in a study of neurological immune-mediated disorders. 5'RACE with 10-nucleotide random UMIs generated the cDNA. The output of every sequencing run, over 180 million TCR-beta sequences, came from 15-18 subjects. Each CDR3 protein gets one entry after TCRdb re-called the 5' RACE reads with MiXCR. The sample shows some 61,000 distinct CDR3 sequences, about 4% of them seen only once. This clonotype showed up many times. CDR1 is SEHNR and CDR2 is FQNEAQ in the germline V gene (reference sequence). The CDR3 is 14 residues long. V shed 5 bases and J shed 5 bases, with 15 bases lying between them.

Input material: PBMCs. This TCR was recovered from a young man with multiple sclerosis. This chain uses TRBV7-9 with TRBJ1-2; no clear D. CDR3 nucleotide sequence: TGTGCCAGCAGCCCCCCCTCGCAGGAGTATGGCTACACCTTC. It is translated as CASSPPSQEYGYTF. The complete variable domain, with remaining parts taken from reference TRBV7-9 and TRBJ1-2, reads DTGVSQNPRHKITKRGQNVTFRCDPISEHNRLYWYRQTLGQGPEFLTYFQNEAQLEKSRLLSDRFSAERPKGSFSTLEIQRTEQGDSAMYLCASSPPSQEYGYTFGSGTRLTVV.